A single sample is the source of the 18 T cell receptor beta chains below, sequenced in a study of breast tumors, draining lymph nodes, adjacent tissues. Axillary draining lymph nodes of breast cancer patients supplied the node samples. Each CDR3 protein is one row after TCRdb ran MiXCR on the multiplex PCR reads. Of 150,000 to 200,000 distinct CDR3 sequences in the sample, 33% were seen once. The sequenced sample was axillary lymph node tissue. Receptors originate from a female donor with breast cancer. Some clones in this sample may be carry-over from other donors' samples.

This clonotype was picked up many times. The genes are TRBV6-2 or TRBV6-3 and TRBJ2-5; D is perhaps TRBD1 (5 bases). This CDR3 is 13 amino acids long. Germline assignment: CDR1 MNHEY and CDR2 SVGEGT. Trimming left V 6 bases short and J 2 bases short, with 10 bases between. The CDR3 DNA is TGTGCCAGCAGCTCGACAGAGCAAGAGACCCAGTACTTC. Its protein is CASSSTEQETQYF.

The table lists this clonotype with many counts. CDR3 in DNA: TGCGCCAGCAGTGAGTCGGGAGGGCCGGGATCCTACAATGAGCAGTTCTTC. The encoded protein is CASSESGGPGSYNEQFF. This chain connects TRBV10-2 to TRBJ2-1; 7 bases fit TRBD2. The V gene end was trimmed by 0 bases and the J gene end by 1 base; junction bases not matched to a gene: 6. Germline values: CDR1 WSHSY, CDR2 SAAADI. CDR3 size: 17 residues.

This clonotype was recorded a few times. Just one base apart from a much larger clone, this may be a read error. The chain has TRBV15 and TRBJ2-5; 9 nucleotides line up with TRBD2. The CDR3 totals 17 residues. Trimming cost V 2 bases and J 2 bases; bases outside gene matches: 9. Germline V CDR1 and CDR2: LNHNV, YYDKDF (reference sequence). The CDR3 sequence is CATSRNRGGGEQETQYF. As DNA, the CDR3 is TGTGCCACCAGCAGAAACCGCGGGGGGGGGGAACAAGAGACCCAGTACTTC.

The chain couples TRBV7-3 to TRBJ2-7, with D possibly TRBD2 on 6 matching bases. V was shortened by 0 bases and J by 2 bases, with 8 bases between the two germline ends. In germline, CDR1 is SGHTA, CDR2 FQGTGA. The CDR3 is 14 residues long. The CDR3 spells CASSLTGGTYEQYF. For the CDR3, the DNA is TGTGCCAGCAGCTTAACGGGCGGGACCTACGAGCAGTACTTC.

This clonotype was recorded at least ten times. The gene calls are TRBV2 and TRBJ1-4; D is unresolved. The CDR3 is 15 residues long. The V gene lost 6 bases and the J gene lost 5 bases, with 16 bases spanning the gap. The germline gives CDR1 SNHLY, CDR2 FYNNEI. The CDR3 is CASSPPWRTNEKLFF. CDR3 nucleotides: TGTGCCAGCAGCCCCCCGTGGAGGACCAATGAAAAACTGTTTTTT.

This clonotype was recorded at least ten times. This chain uses TRBV6-1 with TRBJ2-7; D is undetermined. The CDR3 loop spans 12 amino acids. Between the trimmed V and J ends, which lost 6 bases and 5 bases, there was a span of 11 bases. Germline V gene sequence: CDR1 MNHNS, CDR2 SASEGT. The CDR3 coding sequence is TGTGCCAGCAGCACGCAGCAGCACGAGCAGTACTTC. It translates to CASSTQQHEQYF.

The chain has TRBV4-3 and TRBJ2-7, with 11 bases that match TRBD2. V dropped 7 bases and J dropped 3; count of bases not matched to a gene: 8. The CDR3 covers 15 residues. Germline V gives CDR1 LGHNA, CDR2 YSLEER. The CDR3 reads CASTRGTSGNYEQYF. Here the CDR3 DNA reads TGCGCCAGCACCCGGGGGACTAGCGGCAACTACGAGCAGTACTTC.

This clonotype was seen repeatedly, ten times or more. The V call is TRBV2, the J call TRBJ2-7; TRBD2 matches at 10 bases. The CDR3 consists of 14 residues. Germline CDR1 reads SNHLY; CDR2 reads FYNNEI. V lost 4 bases and J lost 5; bases outside the gene matches: 5. The DNA for the CDR3 is TGTGCCAGCAGTGGACTAGCGGGTTCCCACGAGCAGTACTTC. Amino acids: CASSGLAGSHEQYF.

V usage is TRBV5-5 and J usage is TRBJ2-3; either TRBD1 or TRBD2 may supply D (6 bases each). The CDR3 covers 14 residues. V lost 0 bases, J lost 6 bases, and 11 bases lay in between. Germline CDR1 is SGHKS and CDR2 is YYEKEE (reference sequence). Here the CDR3 DNA reads TGTGCCAGCAGCTTGGGTCCGGGGGCGGATACGCAGTATTTT. Its protein product is CASSLGPGADTQYF.

This clonotype was counted ten times or more. The genes are TRBV9 and TRBJ2-7; the D is unclear. Trimming shortened V by 3 bases and J by 5 bases, and 12 bases separated the two germline ends. CDR1 SGDLS and CDR2 YYNGEE come from the germline V gene. The CDR3 is made up of 13 amino acids. Written as DNA, the CDR3 is TGTGCCAGCAGCGCCCTCACAAGGGACGAGCAGTACTTC. It is translated as CASSALTRDEQYF.

This clonotype was recorded many times. Here the CDR3 reads CASSQATSLAGNTIYF. CDR3 sequence (DNA): TGTGCCAGCAGCCAAGCGACCTCTCTCGCGGGAAACACCATATATTTT. The chain combines TRBV4-2 with TRBJ1-3; D ambiguous. The V end lost 1 base, the J end lost 4 bases, and 14 bases lay between the germline ends. Germline-derived CDR1 and CDR2 are LGHNA and YNFKEQ. The CDR3 totals 16 residues.

This clonotype showed up many times. This chain joins TRBV25-1 and TRBJ2-7, with D possibly matching TRBD2 (7 bases). The CDR3 extends over 13 amino acids. The V end was cut by 9 bases, the J end by 6 bases, with 18 bases between. From germline, CDR1 is MGHDK and CDR2 SYGVNS. The chain's CDR3 is CASRKREQGEQYF. CDR3 bases: TGTGCCAGTAGGAAGCGGGAACAGGGCGAGCAGTACTTC.

Ten or more counts support this clonotype. The J gene is TRBJ1-2, the V gene TRBV30; TRBD1 is a possible D gene (6 bases). V lost 1 base and J lost 6, with 15 bases in between. CDR1 and CDR2 from the germline V gene are GTSNPN and SVGIG (reference sequence). The CDR3 loop spans 14 amino acids. The CDR3 sequence is CAWSGTVGADGYTF. In DNA form, the CDR3 reads TGTGCCTGGAGTGGGACAGTGGGGGCAGATGGCTACACCTTC.

V usage is TRBV6-1 and J usage is TRBJ2-3, with 13 bases that match TRBD2. Germline lookup yields CDR1 MNHNS and CDR2 SASEGT. V trimming: 4 bases; J trimming: 4 bases; junction bases outside the gene matches: 14. The CDR3 length is 19 residues. CDR3 sequence reads: CASSGIGLAGAGSADTQYF. The CDR3 DNA is TGTGCCAGCAGTGGGATAGGACTAGCGGGGGCCGGTAGCGCAGATACGCAGTATTTT.

The chain employs TRBV2 and TRBJ2-7; 9 nucleotides line up with TRBD1. J was trimmed by 2 bases and V by 2 bases; bases with no gene match: 4. Germline V gene data show CDR1 as SNHLY and CDR2 as FYNNEI. The CDR3 covers 15 residues. CDR3 loop: CASSERDRVTYEQYF. As DNA, the CDR3 is TGTGCCAGCAGTGAACGGGACAGGGTCACCTACGAGCAGTACTTC. Combining the CDR3 with reference TRBV2 and TRBJ2-7 gives the whole variable domain EPEVTQTPSHQVTQMGQEVILRCVPISNHLYFYWYRQILGQKVEFLVSFYNNEISEKSEIFDDQFSVERPDGSNFTLKIRSTKLEDSAMYFCASSERDRVTYEQYFGPGTRLTVT.

V and J are TRBV7-6 and TRBJ2-5, with 8 bases aligning to TRBD1. The ends lost 3 bases at V and 5 bases at J; junction bases unmatched: 5. Per the germline V gene, CDR1 is SGHVS and CDR2 is FNYEAQ. CDR3 length equals 14 residues. CDR3 sequence (DNA): TGTGCCAGCAGCTTTCAGGGGGCGCAGGAGACCCAGTACTTC. This codes for CASSFQGAQETQYF.

This clonotype has a single count. The chain uses TRBV19 and TRBJ1-6, with 8 bases matching TRBD1. V lost 7 bases, J lost 6 bases, and 11 bases stayed unmatched. The CDR3 consists of 16 residues. The germline gives CDR1 LNHDA, CDR2 SQIVND (reference sequence). CDR3 in amino acids: CASNPPGQVSNSPLHF. The CDR3, as DNA: TGTGCCAGTAATCCGCCGGGACAGGTGAGTAATTCACCCCTCCACTTT.

This clonotype was detected ten times or more. Just one base apart from a much larger clone, this may be a read error. The V call is TRBV7-9, the J call TRBJ1-2, with D uncertain. The CDR3 is 15 amino acids. Germline V gives CDR1 SEHNR, CDR2 FQNEAQ (reference sequence). As DNA, the CDR3 is TGTGCCAGCAGCCGCGAGAAGTATCCTCGCTATGGCTACCCCTTC. Protein product: CASSREKYPRYGYPF. Supplemented by reference TRBV7-9 and TRBJ1-2, the full variable domain reads DTGVSQNPRHKITKRGQNVTFRCDPISEHNRLYWYRQTLGQGPEFLTYFQNEAQLEKSRLLSDRFSAERPKGSFSTLEIQRTEQGDSAMYLCASSREKYPRYGYPFGSGTRLTVV.